This T cell receptor beta chain is drawn from a study of blood T cell repertoires in COVID-19. As originally analysed: Reference gene primers were amplified, and this amplification served to estimate nucleated cell counts. Profiled with immunoSEQ multiplex PCR; TCRdb holds only in-frame clones, not every one. The DNA gave D and trimming, while V, J and clone size come from that table. The repertoire holds about 130,000 clones, with approximately 90% as singletons. V lost 5 bases and J 1 base, leaving 11 bases between the germline ends. Germline V gene lookup returns CDR1 SEHNR and CDR2 FQNEAQ (reference sequence). The CDR3 length is 14 residues.

The V and J genes are TRBV7-9 and TRBJ1-1; D ambiguous. This receptor was taken from a man in his 60s with COVID-19, enrolled during active disease. Sequencing was done on a sample of peripheral blood. The DNA of the CDR3 is TGTGCCAGCAGCGGTGGAGTAGCGAACACTGAAGCTTTCTTT. Residues: CASSGGVANTEAFF.